The present T cell receptor beta chain was sequenced within a study of naive and memory T cell subsets. This clonotype has only a few counts. The germline V and J ends were trimmed by 3 bases and 4 bases, with 18 bases remaining between them. The CDR3 covers 16 residues. Germline CDR1 reads MDHEN; CDR2 reads SYDVKM. An equimolar mix of two oligonucleotides served as the beta constant-region primer for TRBC1 and TRBC2. Ligated cDNA was amplified by four rounds of PCR with nested alpha and beta constant-region primers and SP2. TCRdb re-called the UMI-ligation and nested PCR reads through MiXCR, storing one row per CDR3 protein. The data contain over 100,000 distinct CDR3 sequences, 36% of them singletons.

This chain connects TRBV28 to TRBJ1-2; a weak D match, TRBD1 (5 bases). This TCR was recovered from a human donor in good health. The sample taken for sequencing was central memory CD4+ T cells from blood. Here the CDR3 DNA reads TGTGCCAGCAGTTTTATCTCGGGGGTGGTTACCTATGGCTACACCTTC. It yields the protein CASSFISGVVTYGYTF.